This TCR beta chain appears in the sequencing data of a study of blood T cells in healthy people across ages. Broader study findings: Per million T cells, TCR beta diversity dropped roughly linearly as age increased.

As regards this clonotype: The antigen remains unidentified.

Then a second PCR, running roughly 7 to 11 cycles, was carried out with a sample-barcoded 5' primer and a J-beta primer mix. TCRdb reanalysed the 5' RACE reads using MiXCR and keeps one entry per CDR3 protein. The sample contains hundreds of thousands of distinct CDR3 sequences, about 40% of which appear only once. Germline values: CDR1 SGHTA, CDR2 FQGTGA. There are 17 residues in the CDR3. Trimming removed 2 bases at V and 3 bases at J, with 16 bases between. The TCR was taken from a woman aged 55-70 years in good health. V usage is TRBV7-3 and J usage is TRBJ2-2, with D tentatively TRBD2 (6 bases). The material sequenced was blood. The CDR3 DNA is TGTGCCAGCAGCTTACGTTGGGCGGGGATCGACACCGGGGAGCTGTTTTTT. Its protein is CASSLRWAGIDTGELFF.